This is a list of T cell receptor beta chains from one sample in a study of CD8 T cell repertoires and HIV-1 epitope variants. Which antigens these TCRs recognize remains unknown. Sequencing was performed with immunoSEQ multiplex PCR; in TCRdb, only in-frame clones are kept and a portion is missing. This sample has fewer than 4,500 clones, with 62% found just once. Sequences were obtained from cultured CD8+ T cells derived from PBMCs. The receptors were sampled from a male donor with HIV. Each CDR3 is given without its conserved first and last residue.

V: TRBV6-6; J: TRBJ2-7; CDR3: ASRGLAGGTYEQY
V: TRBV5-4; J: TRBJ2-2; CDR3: ASSRPGLAETGELF
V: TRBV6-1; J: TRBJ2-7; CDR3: ASSARGTYEQY
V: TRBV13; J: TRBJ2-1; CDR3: ASSQRDGLAGGEQF
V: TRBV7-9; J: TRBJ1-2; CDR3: ASSEGGGHGYT
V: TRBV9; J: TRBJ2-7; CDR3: ASGGTSGTEQY
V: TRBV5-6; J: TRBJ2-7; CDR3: ASSISRNEQY
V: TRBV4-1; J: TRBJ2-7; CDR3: ASSQEGGRAFYEQY
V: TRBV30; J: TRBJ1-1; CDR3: ACYPGLNTEAF
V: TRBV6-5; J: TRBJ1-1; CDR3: ASSYSAALNTEAF
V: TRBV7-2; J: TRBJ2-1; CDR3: ASSAFSSGEQF
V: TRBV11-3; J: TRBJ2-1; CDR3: ASSFQGGQGVNEQF
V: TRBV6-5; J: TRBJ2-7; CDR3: ASRQGASSYEQY
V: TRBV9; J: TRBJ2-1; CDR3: ASSVGPRGLTMSSYNEQF
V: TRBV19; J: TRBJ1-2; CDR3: ASAMEGGSYT
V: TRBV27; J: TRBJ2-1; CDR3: ASSSPGFSYNEQF
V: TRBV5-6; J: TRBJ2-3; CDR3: ASSLWDRGTDTQY
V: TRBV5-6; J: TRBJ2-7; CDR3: ASSLAGSAYEQY
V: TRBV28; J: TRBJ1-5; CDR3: ASSLGQGGTQPQH
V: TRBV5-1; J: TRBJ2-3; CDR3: ASSLEGTSGSTDTQY
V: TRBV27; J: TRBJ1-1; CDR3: ASSLSLRGDEAF
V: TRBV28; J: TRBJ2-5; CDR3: ASSSPDMSQETQY
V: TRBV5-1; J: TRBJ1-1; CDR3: ASSLVGRGTEAF
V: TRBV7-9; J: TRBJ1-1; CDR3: ASSLVGTGEAF
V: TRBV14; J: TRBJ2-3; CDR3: ASSLRGADTQY
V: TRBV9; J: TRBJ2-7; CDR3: ASSSPSGNPRLL
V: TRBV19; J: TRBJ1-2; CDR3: ASSQGYGYT
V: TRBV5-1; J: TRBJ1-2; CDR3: ASSSGQNYGYT
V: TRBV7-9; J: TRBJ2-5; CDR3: ASSLDSQETQY